The rows below give T cell receptor beta chains drawn from one sample of a study of T cells in Graves' hyperthyroidism and ophthalmopathy. TCRdb ran MiXCR on the multiplex PCR reads and lists one entry per CDR3 protein. The sample has some 350,000 distinct CDR3 sequences, roughly 15% seen once; the top ten hold roughly 19%. The sample taken for sequencing was blood. These receptors originate from a woman aged 55-70 years with Graves' ophthalmopathy. The CDR3 runs from the conserved cysteine through the conserved F or W. Each record gives: V gene, J gene, CDR3 protein.

>TRBV12-3/TRBV12-4|TRBJ1-1
CASVRQENTEAFF
>TRBV2|TRBJ2-2
CASGAAGGPSGELFF
>TRBV6-2/TRBV6-3|TRBJ2-2
CASSYPAGGELFF
>TRBV20-1|TRBJ2-3
CSAWRVGGTDTQYF
>TRBV19|TRBJ2-2
CASSETGLGELFF
>TRBV6-1|TRBJ2-7
CASRPFGTSGSYEQYF
>TRBV19|TRBJ2-7
CASSTTRTAYEQYF
>TRBV18|TRBJ1-2
CASSLQTGGDGYTF
>TRBV12-3/TRBV12-4|TRBJ2-1
CASRPSGKTYNEQFF
>TRBV12-3/TRBV12-4|TRBJ2-3
CASTSTDTQYF
>TRBV10-3|TRBJ2-2
CAISEVSGGTGELFF
>TRBV7-2|TRBJ2-1
CASSLVGGTSGSNEQFF
>TRBV20-1|TRBJ2-7
CSASGGRSPYEQYF
>TRBV15|TRBJ2-7
CATSQGGSSYEQYF
>TRBV20-1|TRBJ2-7
CSANPVEGGLYEQYF
>TRBV11-2|TRBJ2-3
CASSLETVSAAQYF
>TRBV20-1|TRBJ1-5
CSARDRVGVRNQPQHF